Listed below are T cell receptor beta chains from one sample, sequenced in a study of blood T cell repertoires in COVID-19. The table came from immunoSEQ multiplex PCR; TCRdb's copy has only in-frame clones and leaves some out. The sample holds 110,000 to 150,000 clones, almost 90% seen once. The sequencing input was peripheral blood. Receptor source: an older woman with acute or convalescent COVID-19. The CDR3 runs from the conserved cysteine through the conserved F or W. The D gene is left open where the match is weak. Part of the rows lack a size; the others show once, few, many or a class for expanded clones.

abundance: few
d_gene: .
j_gene: TRBJ1-1
v_gene: TRBV19
CDR3nt: TGTGCCAGTCGTTTTGTCTCTGAAGCTTTCTTT
CDR3aa: CASRFVSEAFF

abundance: .
d_gene: .
j_gene: TRBJ2-7
v_gene: TRBV4-3
CDR3nt: TGCGCCAGCAGCCAGGGACAACTCTACGAGCAGTACTTC
CDR3aa: CASSQGQLYEQYF

abundance: once
d_gene: .
j_gene: TRBJ1-3
v_gene: TRBV28
CDR3nt: TGTGCCAGCAGCCATAGAGGGAACCCCAATAGAAACACCATATATTTT
CDR3aa: CASSHRGNPNRNTIYF

abundance: .
d_gene: .
j_gene: TRBJ1-1
v_gene: TRBV4-3
CDR3nt: TGCGCCAGCAGCCAATTTCAGGGGATCACTGAAGCTTTCTTT
CDR3aa: CASSQFQGITEAFF

abundance: .
d_gene: .
j_gene: TRBJ1-1
v_gene: TRBV2
CDR3nt: TGTGCCAGCAGTGAGTCAGGAGGCGGGGCCGGTGAAGCTTTCTTT
CDR3aa: CASSESGGGAGEAFF

abundance: once
d_gene: TRBD1
j_gene: TRBJ2-7
v_gene: TRBV11-2
CDR3nt: TGTGCCAGCAGCTTAATGTTGTGGACAGGCCCCCCCTACGAGCAGTACTTC
CDR3aa: CASSLMLWTGPPYEQYF

abundance: .
d_gene: .
j_gene: TRBJ1-2
v_gene: TRBV4-3
CDR3nt: TGCGCCAGCAGCCAAGTGGTGGGAGGGTCTTATGGCTACACCTTC
CDR3aa: CASSQVVGGSYGYTF

abundance: .
d_gene: TRBD1
j_gene: TRBJ1-5
v_gene: TRBV18
CDR3nt: TGTGCCAGCTCACCCCGGACAGGGAGCCCTAATCAGCCCCAGCATTTT
CDR3aa: CASSPRTGSPNQPQHF

abundance: once
d_gene: .
j_gene: TRBJ2-3
v_gene: TRBV6-5
CDR3nt: TGTGCCAGCAGCTTACTCCTCAGGGCAGATACGCAGTATTTT
CDR3aa: CASSLLLRADTQYF

abundance: .
d_gene: TRBD1
j_gene: TRBJ1-5
v_gene: TRBV5-1
CDR3nt: TGCGCCAGCAGCCCCGGGACAGGGAATCAGCCCCAGCATTTT
CDR3aa: CASSPGTGNQPQHF

abundance: .
d_gene: .
j_gene: TRBJ2-3
v_gene: TRBV7-2
CDR3nt: TGTGCCAGCAGCTTAGTAGGGGGAGCTAGCACAGATACGCAGTATTTT
CDR3aa: CASSLVGGASTDTQYF

abundance: once
d_gene: .
j_gene: TRBJ1-1
v_gene: TRBV7-2
CDR3nt: TGTGCCAGCAGCTTATACGGACAGCTCATGAACACTGAAGCTTTCTTT
CDR3aa: CASSLYGQLMNTEAFF

abundance: .
d_gene: TRBD1
j_gene: TRBJ1-2
v_gene: TRBV30
CDR3nt: TGTGCCTGGAGGGGGACAGCTCTGAGCGGCTACACCTTC
CDR3aa: CAWRGTALSGYTF

abundance: .
d_gene: TRBD2
j_gene: TRBJ2-3
v_gene: TRBV19
CDR3nt: TGTGCCAGTAGTGCCAGCCAGGGCTCGGGGGGGCAGTATTTT
CDR3aa: CASSASQGSGGQYF

abundance: .
d_gene: .
j_gene: TRBJ1-4
v_gene: TRBV7-6
CDR3nt: TGTGCCAGCAGCGCCGCCGCCGATAGACTGTTTTTT
CDR3aa: CASSAAADRLFF

abundance: .
d_gene: .
j_gene: TRBJ1-6
v_gene: TRBV4-3
CDR3nt: TGCGCCAGCAGCCAAGAAGGGGGTCAGGATAATTCACCCCTCCACTTT
CDR3aa: CASSQEGGQDNSPLHF

abundance: .
d_gene: .
j_gene: TRBJ1-2
v_gene: TRBV4-2
CDR3nt: TGTGCCAGCAGCCAAGACCTAACGGGAGGCTACACCTTC
CDR3aa: CASSQDLTGGYTF

abundance: .
d_gene: .
j_gene: TRBJ2-7
v_gene: TRBV7-2
CDR3nt: TGTGCCAGCAGCTTAGAGAGCAGGGCCTACGAGCAGTACTTC
CDR3aa: CASSLESRAYEQYF

abundance: .
d_gene: TRBD2
j_gene: TRBJ2-7
v_gene: TRBV27
CDR3nt: TGTGCCAGCAGTCCCGCGGGACTAGCGGGGATCTACGAGCAGTACTTC
CDR3aa: CASSPAGLAGIYEQYF

abundance: once
d_gene: .
j_gene: TRBJ1-6
v_gene: TRBV21-1
CDR3nt: TGTGCCAGCAGCAAATCGCCCGTAGGCTGGGACATAGTGAATTCACCCCTCCACTTT
CDR3aa: CASSKSPVGWDIVNSPLHF

abundance: .
d_gene: .
j_gene: TRBJ2-5
v_gene: TRBV5-4
CDR3nt: TGTGCCAGCAGCTCCCCGAGAAGGGGATTTGAGGAGACCCAGTACTTC
CDR3aa: CASSSPRRGFEETQYF

abundance: .
d_gene: .
j_gene: TRBJ2-7
v_gene: TRBV7-2
CDR3nt: TGTGCCAGCAGCTTAGTCGGGGGGCCCTCCTACGAGCAGTACTTC
CDR3aa: CASSLVGGPSYEQYF

abundance: .
d_gene: TRBD1
j_gene: TRBJ1-1
v_gene: TRBV3-1/TRBV3-2
CDR3nt: TGTGCCAGCAGCCATGGGGACAGAGGGACTGAAGCTTTCTTT
CDR3aa: CASSHGDRGTEAFF

abundance: .
d_gene: TRBD1
j_gene: TRBJ2-7
v_gene: TRBV29-1
CDR3nt: TGCAGCGTTATAAGGGACAGACACGAGCAGTACTTC
CDR3aa: CSVIRDRHEQYF

abundance: .
d_gene: .
j_gene: TRBJ1-2
v_gene: TRBV7-2
CDR3nt: TGTGCCAGCAGCTTAGCCCAGGGGCCTAACTATGGCTACACCTTC
CDR3aa: CASSLAQGPNYGYTF

abundance: .
d_gene: .
j_gene: TRBJ1-6
v_gene: TRBV3-1/TRBV3-2
CDR3nt: TGTGCCAGCAGCCAAGTGACGGGCGTGGGGGGTTCACCCCTCCACTTT
CDR3aa: CASSQVTGVGGSPLHF

abundance: .
d_gene: TRBD1
j_gene: TRBJ2-4
v_gene: TRBV15
CDR3nt: TGTGCCACCAGCAGAGATGGGGGACAGGGGGCCATCATTCAGTACTTC
CDR3aa: CATSRDGGQGAIIQYF

abundance: .
d_gene: .
j_gene: TRBJ2-3
v_gene: TRBV6-6
CDR3nt: TGTGCCAGCGGAGCTAGTAAAAAGTATTTT
CDR3aa: CASGASKKYF

abundance: .
d_gene: .
j_gene: TRBJ2-1
v_gene: TRBV5-4
CDR3nt: TGTGCCAGCAGCTTGGCCTGGAGCGGCGAGCAGTTCTTC
CDR3aa: CASSLAWSGEQFF

abundance: .
d_gene: .
j_gene: TRBJ1-1
v_gene: TRBV19
CDR3nt: TGTGCCAGTAGTACATCTAAAGGAGCTGTGGACACTGAAGCTTTCTTT
CDR3aa: CASSTSKGAVDTEAFF

abundance: .
d_gene: TRBD1
j_gene: TRBJ1-3
v_gene: TRBV5-4
CDR3nt: TGTGCCAGCAGCTCCGGACAGGCCCGCTCTGGAAACACCATATATTTT
CDR3aa: CASSSGQARSGNTIYF

abundance: .
d_gene: .
j_gene: TRBJ1-3
v_gene: TRBV9
CDR3nt: TGTGCCAGCGGGCCCGGGGGCTCTGGAAACACCATATATTTT
CDR3aa: CASGPGGSGNTIYF

abundance: .
d_gene: TRBD1
j_gene: TRBJ2-1
v_gene: TRBV11-1
CDR3nt: TGTGCCAGCAGCTTAGGACAGGGCTCCTACAATGAGCAGTTCTTC
CDR3aa: CASSLGQGSYNEQFF

abundance: .
d_gene: TRBD1
j_gene: TRBJ1-2
v_gene: TRBV5-1
CDR3nt: TGCGCCAGCAGCTCCCTACAGGGGGCGGGGGGCTACACCTTC
CDR3aa: CASSSLQGAGGYTF

abundance: once
d_gene: .
j_gene: TRBJ2-3
v_gene: TRBV7-9
CDR3nt: TGTGCCAGCAGCAACCGTCGGGTTGGCACAGATACGCAGTATTTT
CDR3aa: CASSNRRVGTDTQYF

abundance: few
d_gene: .
j_gene: TRBJ1-5
v_gene: TRBV6-6
CDR3nt: TGTGCCAGCAGTTCCCGGGGCAATCAGCCCCAGCATTTT
CDR3aa: CASSSRGNQPQHF

abundance: .
d_gene: .
j_gene: TRBJ1-3
v_gene: TRBV3-1/TRBV3-2
CDR3nt: TGTGCCAGCAGCCAAGCGAACACCATATATTTT
CDR3aa: CASSQANTIYF

abundance: .
d_gene: TRBD1
j_gene: TRBJ2-5
v_gene: TRBV5-8
CDR3nt: TGTGCCAGCAGCGGGGACAGGGGTGGGGAGACCCAGTACTTC
CDR3aa: CASSGDRGGETQYF

abundance: .
d_gene: .
j_gene: TRBJ1-3
v_gene: TRBV4-3
CDR3nt: TGCGCCAGCAGCCAACACCTCGGGGGTGCCAACGGAAACACCATATATTTT
CDR3aa: CASSQHLGGANGNTIYF

abundance: .
d_gene: TRBD2
j_gene: TRBJ2-7
v_gene: TRBV5-4
CDR3nt: TGTGCCAGCAGCTTAGGACTAGCGGGGGACTACGAGCAGTACTTC
CDR3aa: CASSLGLAGDYEQYF

abundance: .
d_gene: .
j_gene: TRBJ2-5
v_gene: TRBV14
CDR3nt: TGTGCCAGCAGCCAAGTCGGAGAGACCCAGTACTTC
CDR3aa: CASSQVGETQYF

abundance: .
d_gene: .
j_gene: TRBJ1-3
v_gene: TRBV24-1
CDR3nt: TGTGCCACCAGTTCAGGGGAGAATGCTGGAAACACCATATATTTT
CDR3aa: CATSSGENAGNTIYF

abundance: once
d_gene: TRBD1
j_gene: TRBJ2-7
v_gene: TRBV28
CDR3nt: TGTGCCAGCAGCCGGACAGGCAACTCCTACGAGCAGTACTTC
CDR3aa: CASSRTGNSYEQYF

abundance: .
d_gene: TRBD1
j_gene: TRBJ1-6
v_gene: TRBV2
CDR3nt: TGTGCCAGCAGCGACCGGGGACAGAGTAATTCACCCCTCCACTTT
CDR3aa: CASSDRGQSNSPLHF

abundance: .
d_gene: TRBD1
j_gene: TRBJ2-2
v_gene: TRBV29-1
CDR3nt: TGCAGCGCCAGGGGGTCCGGGGAGCTGTTTTTT
CDR3aa: CSARGSGELFF

abundance: .
d_gene: TRBD1
j_gene: TRBJ1-3
v_gene: TRBV6-1
CDR3nt: TGTGCCAGCAGTGAAGTAAGGGGCAGGGGGCTTGGAAACACCATATATTTT
CDR3aa: CASSEVRGRGLGNTIYF

abundance: .
d_gene: .
j_gene: TRBJ1-2
v_gene: TRBV15
CDR3nt: TGTGCCACCAGCAGAGATCAAGGGAGGTATGGCTACACCTTC
CDR3aa: CATSRDQGRYGYTF

abundance: .
d_gene: .
j_gene: TRBJ2-2
v_gene: TRBV21-1
CDR3nt: TGTGCCAGCACCAGGGCCACCGGGGAGCTGTTTTTT
CDR3aa: CASTRATGELFF

abundance: few
d_gene: TRBD1
j_gene: TRBJ2-7
v_gene: TRBV6-2/TRBV6-3
CDR3nt: TGTGCCAGCAGTTTACAGGGGTGGCACGAGCAGTACTTC
CDR3aa: CASSLQGWHEQYF